One TCR beta chain is described in this entry. The data derive from a study of T-cell memory formation after mild COVID-19. Study background: TCR clusters showed largely donor specificity.

Germline-derived CDR1 and CDR2 are DFQATT and SNEGSKA (reference sequence). This CDR3 has 15 residues. MiXCR, applied by TCRdb to the 5' RACE reads, yields one record per CDR3 protein. Counted here are about 110,000 distinct CDR3 sequences, 15% to 20% occurring once; the ten biggest clones make up roughly 5.5%. The sequencing input was PBMCs or a T cell subset sorted from them (not recorded which). The source of this sequence is a man younger than 30 who had mild COVID-19 (a few samples of this study predate the infection). Cell type and time point are not known. The rearrangement uses TRBV20-1 and TRBJ1-5, with D perhaps TRBD1 (5 bases). CDR3 sequence: CSGANRYSDNQPQHF. The DNA for the CDR3 is TGCAGCGGGGCGAACAGGTATTCGGACAATCAGCCCCAGCATTTT.